One and the same sample provided the 6 T cell receptor beta chains below, sequenced in a study of blood T cells in healthy people across ages. The second PCR ran roughly 6 to 11 cycles with a sample-barcoded 5' primer and J-beta primers. Each CDR3 protein is one row after TCRdb ran MiXCR on the 5' RACE reads. The data contain approximately 960,000 distinct CDR3 sequences, approximately 32% of them singletons. This sample was shared with a second study, whose subject was T cells of mothers and their children.

The specimen was blood. These receptors originate from a woman in her thirties or forties in good health.

The J gene is TRBJ1-2, the V gene TRBV3-1; D is undetermined. The germline CDR1 and CDR2 sequences are LGHDT and YNNKEL (reference sequence). This CDR3 is 15 amino acids long. V gave up 0 bases and J gave up 3 bases, with 11 bases separating them. The CDR3 protein is CASSQDTVGHYGYTF. In DNA, the CDR3 is TGTGCCAGCAGCCAAGACACAGTGGGCCACTATGGCTACACCTTC. Full variable domain (rest looked up from reference TRBV3-1 and TRBJ1-2): DTAVSQTPKYLVTQMGNDKSIKCEQNLGHDTMYWYKQDSKKFLKIMFSYNNKELIINETVPNRFSPKSPDKAHLNLHINSLELGDSAVYFCASSQDTVGHYGYTFGSGTRLTVV.

V and J are TRBV5-6 and TRBJ1-5; 11 bases map to TRBD1. Germline CDR1 and CDR2: SGHDT and YYEEEE. Trimming cost V 3 bases and J 6 bases; bases outside gene matches: 5. The CDR3 totals 15 residues. The CDR3 region is CASSWGDRGSQPQHF. Here the CDR3 DNA reads TGTGCCAGCAGCTGGGGGGACAGGGGGTCTCAGCCCCAGCATTTT.

This clonotype was seen at least ten times. The germline gene is not matched at one end of the junction; a read error may be the cause. The V gene is TRBV7-7, the J gene TRBJ2-7; the match to TRBD1 covers 8 bases. The CDR3 is 13 residues long. CDR1 is SSHAT, CDR2 FNYEAQ, per germline (reference sequence). CDR3 protein: CASSSRQGAEQYF. For the CDR3, the DNA is TGTGCTAGCAGCTCGCGGCAGGGGGCAGAGCAGTACTTC.

With regard to this clonotype: One end of the junction is discordant with germline, which a read error may explain. The rearrangement uses TRBV7-2 and TRBJ2-3; 16 bases are a match to TRBD2. The CDR3 loop spans 17 amino acids. Germline assignment: CDR1 SGHTA and CDR2 FQGNSA. As DNA, the CDR3 is TGTGCCAGCAGCTCGGGACTAGCGGGGGGGGAGGAAGATGCGCAGTATTTT. Translating it yields CASSSGLAGGEEDAQYF.

The rearrangement uses TRBV4-1 and TRBJ1-2, with unresolved D. This CDR3 spans 14 amino acids. V shed 5 bases and J shed 4 bases, with 14 bases lying between them. From germline, CDR1 is MGHRA and CDR2 YSYEKL. CDR3 DNA: TGCGCCAGCAGCATCCACCCGGATGCCTATGGCTACACCTTC. Translated, it gives CASSIHPDAYGYTF.

Many counts were recorded for this clonotype. The chain joins TRBV7-2 to TRBJ2-4; D not resolved. The V gene lost 6 bases and the J gene lost 1 base, with 13 bases spanning the gap. In germline, CDR1 is SGHTA, CDR2 FQGNSA. The CDR3 sequence is 15 residues long. The chain's CDR3 is CASSPTRVAKNIQYF. For the CDR3, the DNA is TGTGCCAGCAGTCCCACCCGGGTGGCCAAAAACATTCAGTACTTC. Variable domain in full (rest from reference TRBV7-2 and TRBJ2-4): GAGVSQSPSNKVTEKGKDVELRCDPISGHTALYWYRQSLGQGLEFLIYFQGNSAPDKSGLPSDRFSAERTGGSVSTLTIQRTQQEDSAVYLCASSPTRVAKNIQYFGAGTRLSVL.